Presented here are 15 T cell receptor beta chains from one specimen sequenced in a study of Graves' ophthalmopathy and Graves' hyperthyroidism. Amplification of the TCR beta CDR3 regions used RNA transcripts (as template). HTBI primers served in a first-round RT-PCR, which a second-round multiplex PCR followed. Via MiXCR, TCRdb re-called the multiplex PCR reads, giving one row per CDR3 protein. The sample holds approximately 540,000 distinct CDR3 sequences, less than 45% seen once. Sample: peripheral blood or thyroid tissue (not recorded which). The receptors stem from an adult man with Graves' hyperthyroidism.

This clonotype was detected ten times or more. The gene calls are TRBV10-3 and TRBJ2-5; 11 bases align to TRBD1. J was trimmed by 5 bases and V by 3 bases; bases with no gene match: 5. Germline CDR1 ENHRY, CDR2 SYGVKD. This CDR3 has 15 residues. In DNA, the CDR3 is TGTGCCATCAGTGACGGTGGACAGGGGGCTGAGACCCAGTACTTC. It is translated as CAISDGGQGAETQYF.

The chain has TRBV29-1 and TRBJ1-4; TRBD1 aligns across 7 bases. Germline CDR1 and CDR2: SQVTM and ANQGSEA. The V gene end was trimmed by 7 bases and the J gene end by 7 bases; junction bases not matched to a gene: 3. The CDR3 spans 11 residues. CDR3 DNA: TGCAGCGCGGCAGGGGGTGAAAAACTGTTTTTT. Translating it yields CSAAGGEKLFF.

In this sample, this clonotype turned up many times. The chain carries TRBV6-5 and TRBJ2-5; D is perhaps TRBD2 (5 bases). Trimming shortened V by 4 bases and J by 4 bases, and 10 bases separated the two germline ends. The CDR3 sequence is 13 residues long. CDR1 is MNHEY, CDR2 SVGAGI, per germline. CDR3 amino acids: CASSWRVGETQYF. The CDR3, as DNA: TGTGCCAGCAGTTGGCGGGTAGGAGAGACCCAGTACTTC.

CDR3: CSATRDRLRNRASYGYTF. The CDR3 DNA sequence: TGCAGTGCTACCCGGGACAGGTTGCGAAATAGGGCTAGCTATGGCTACACCTTC. The chain carries TRBV20-1 and TRBJ1-2; 8 nucleotides align to TRBD1. The CDR3 is made up of 18 amino acids. Germline-derived CDR1 and CDR2 are DFQATT and SNEGSKA (reference sequence). Germline trimming cut 4 bases from V and 4 bases from J; bases unmatched to any gene: 20.

This clonotype was recorded many times. This rearrangement joins TRBV29-1 to TRBJ2-7; 8 positions agree with TRBD1. CDR3 length: 12 amino acids. CDR1 and CDR2 (germline): SQVTM, ANQGSEA. The V and J ends lost 7 bases and 3 bases, in that order; junction bases with no gene match: 5. This chain's CDR3 is CSAMTGVYEQYF. The CDR3 region has the DNA TGCAGCGCAATGACAGGGGTCTACGAGCAGTACTTC.

Comments on this clonotype: The junction does not match germline at one end; this may be a read error. The chain has TRBV2 and TRBJ2-1, with TRBD2 matching over 10 bases. The CDR3 has 12 residues. Germline CDR1 SNHLY, CDR2 FYNNEI. The CDR3: CASSEASGSPIF. CDR3 DNA: TGTGCCAGCAGTGAGGCTAGCGGGAGCCCTATCTTC.

As to this clonotype: This could be a read error, since a much larger clone is one nucleotide away. This likely comes from a read error, as the CDR3 has no conserved phenylalanine or tryptophan at its end. This chain links TRBV14 with TRBJ1-2, with D perhaps TRBD1 (5 bases). Germline CDR1 and CDR2: SGHDN and FVKESK. CDR3 length: 14 residues. V gave up 4 bases and J gave up 9 bases, with 18 bases separating them. CDR3 amino acids: CASSPAVGTLRYTL. The CDR3 coding sequence is TGTGCCAGCAGCCCTGCGGTGGGGACCCTCCGCTACACCCTC.

CDR3 amino acids: CASSPRGLGYTF. In DNA, the CDR3 is TGTGCCAGCAGTCCCAGGGGGCTTGGCTACACCTTC. The chain combines TRBV27 with TRBJ1-2; 8 bases line up with TRBD1. The germline gives CDR1 MNHEY, CDR2 SMNVEV (reference sequence). V lost 5 bases to trimming and J lost 7 bases; unmatched junction nucleotides: 3. The CDR3 is made up of 12 amino acids.

V and J are TRBV7-2 and TRBJ1-4; a possible D gene is TRBD1 (5 bases). Trimming cost V 2 bases and J 2 bases, with 9 bases left between them. The CDR3 contains 15 residues. Per the germline V gene, CDR1 is SGHTA and CDR2 is FQGNSA. The CDR3 DNA reads as TGTGCCAGCAGCTTAAAAGGGGTGACTAATGAAAAACTGTTTTTT. Amino acids: CASSLKGVTNEKLFF.

As concerns this clonotype: The missing conserved phenylalanine or tryptophan at the end of this CDR3 makes a read error likely. The DNA is left out, because the CDR3 cannot be placed on it with certainty; the CDR3 is given as TCRdb lists it. This chain connects TRBV5-6 to TRBJ1-1. From its first to its last residue, the CDR3 has 9 amino acids. Germline lookup yields CDR1 SGHDT and CDR2 YYEEEE. CDR3 protein: CASSLAASV.

The chain has TRBV29-1 and TRBJ1-1; 7 nucleotides line up with TRBD1. Germline V gene sequence: CDR1 SQVTM, CDR2 ANQGSEA. The CDR3 loop spans 13 amino acids. V gave up 8 bases and J gave up 1 base; unmatched junction bases: 7. CDR3 bases: TGCAGCAGTACCCGACAGGGGAACACTGAAGCTTTCTTT. Translation: CSSTRQGNTEAFF.

The J gene is TRBJ2-5, the V gene TRBV20-1; 13 nucleotides line up with TRBD2. The V gene end was trimmed by 4 bases and the J gene end by 6 bases; junction bases not matched to a gene: 8. CDR3 length: 15 amino acids. CDR1 and CDR2 (germline): DFQATT, SNEGSKA (reference sequence). CDR3 residues: CSATRGLAGDKTQYF. For the CDR3, the DNA is TGCAGTGCTACCCGAGGACTAGCGGGGGATAAGACCCAGTACTTC.

At least ten counts were recorded for this clonotype. The V call is TRBV20-1, the J call TRBJ1-1; TRBD1 might be the D (5 bases). The CDR3 consists of 13 residues. Per germline, CDR1 DFQATT and CDR2 SNEGSKA (reference sequence). The CDR3 nucleotides are TGCTCTCAGGGAGGGAACATGAACACTGAAGCTTTCTTT. This translates into CSQGGNMNTEAFF.

The rearrangement uses TRBV6-1 and TRBJ2-3; D remains unclear. The V and J ends lost 2 bases and 4 bases respectively, with 10 bases between them. The CDR3 is made up of 14 amino acids. The germline V gene has CDR1 MNHNS and CDR2 SASEGT. The CDR3 reads CASSERHSADTQYF. The CDR3 bases are TGTGCCAGCAGTGAACGTCACAGCGCAGATACGCAGTATTTT.

A word on this clonotype: A clone one base away is much larger, so this may be a read error. The chain uses TRBV12-3 or TRBV12-4 and TRBJ1-2; D is ambiguous. This CDR3 is 16 amino acids long. CDR3 sequence reads: CASSFADRRMGYGYTF. CDR3 nucleotide sequence: TGTGCTAGTAGTTTCGCGGATCGGCGGATGGGCTATGGCTACACCTTC.